Here is one TCR beta chain with its context. This entry comes from a study of blood T cell repertoires in COVID-19. The overall study: Sources were T cells, B-cell-depleted T cells, or PBMCs; the material itself was cDNA or gDNA.

The V and J ends lost 8 bases and 4 bases, in that order; junction bases with no gene match: 8. The CDR3 has 15 residues. The V gene's germline CDR1 is MDHEN and CDR2 SYDVKM. The protocol was immunoSEQ multiplex PCR, while the TCRdb copy is restricted to in-frame clones and leaves out a portion. The table includes approximately 300,000 clones, under 90% detected once. The material sequenced was PBMCs or T cells enriched from blood (not recorded which). The receptor's source is a man aged 55 to 70 who had recovered from COVID-19. The chain combines TRBV28 with TRBJ2-3, with 11 bases lining up with TRBD2. CDR3 in amino acids: CASCQIAGGPDTQYF. The CDR3 nucleotides are TGTGCCAGCTGCCAAATAGCGGGAGGGCCAGATACGCAGTATTTT.